The rows below give T cell receptor beta chains drawn from one sample of a study of Ad26.COV2.S vaccination and SARS-CoV-2 variants. Using immunoSEQ multiplex PCR, the repertoire was profiled, and TCRdb retains in-frame clones only, with some absent. The sample has some 390,000 clones, approximately 89% seen once; the top ten hold approximately 1.9%. The specimen comprised peripheral blood, sampled in a trial of Ad26.COV2.S vaccine versus placebo. Every receptor here comes from a person between 18 and 60 years old who received the Ad26.COV2.S COVID-19 vaccine or a placebo. Each CDR3 is given with its conserved first and last residue.

TRBV27 CASRGGQGHNQPQHF
TRBV6-2/TRBV6-3 CASSYSTAGGPALETQYF
TRBV20-1 CSASDGGSGYTF
TRBV2 CASNDGNKETQYF
TRBV5-1 CASSLGGTGEQYF
TRBV27 CASSLDSLSGGELFF
TRBV7-9 CASSLKRGMGLGEKLFF
TRBV11-3 CASSPTSTEAFF
TRBV24-1 CATSEQDTFGGYTF
TRBV5-4 CASSFYEQYF
TRBV9 CASSDRDIERNGANVLTF
TRBV5-8 CASSSGAGSLSGANVLTF
TRBV3-1/TRBV3-2 CASSQNGAGNEQFF
TRBV27 CASSFKGTVVGETQYF
TRBV29-1 CSVELAAGNTIYF
TRBV6-7 CASSTLQDSIGHTEAFF
TRBV20-1 CSASGTGFTYEQYF
TRBV29-1 CSVGETESYEQYF
TRBV6-5 CASSDSGLSNQPQHF
TRBV6-5 CASRLALTNEQYF
TRBV4-1 CASSQGYRGSHSNQPQHF
TRBV5-1 CASSLEGDGNQPQHF
TRBV2 CASRTGTRTQTQYF
TRBV24-1 CATSDLGAQETQYF
TRBV5-1 CASSLQGTYEQYF
TRBV9 CASSVGGGNQPQHF
TRBV28 CASSLGQPNQPQHF
TRBV28 CASFAETQYF
TRBV7-2 CASSLTSGRHEQFF
TRBV6-1 CASSEAGPGRTYGYTF
TRBV28 CASERGGSNQPQHF
TRBV28 CASSLEGPYEQYF
TRBV9 CASSVATDTQYF
TRBV30 CAWSTRSSYNEQFF
TRBV3-1/TRBV3-2 CASSLAGNEQYF
TRBV28 CASRGLAGSSYNEQFF
TRBV18 CASSPIEADTQYF
TRBV9 CASSVGGRSYNEQFF
TRBV11-2 CASSLGTGGATRYQPQHF
TRBV5-1 CASSPRGFPADEKLFF
TRBV5-3 CARSLMDRVEMYSNQPQHF
TRBV5-1 CASSLERSGTGELFF
TRBV5-6 CASSFPRPNNEQFF
TRBV7-2 CASSLNGLATGEQFF
TRBV12-3/TRBV12-4 CASRSTGIDGYTF
TRBV14 CASSLRTGGVGGYTF
TRBV18 CASSPHLFKGTAYEQYF
TRBV5-1 CASSLDTGGYGYTF
TRBV6-5 CASSGTGGHYEKLFF
TRBV11-2 CASSLSRGGYTGELFF
TRBV28 CASSLRAGGRNEQYF
TRBV5-1 CASSLDGRTQETQYF
TRBV6-5 CASTRERTGEYEQYF
TRBV4-1 CASSPTDNSGNTIYF
TRBV19 CASSIADANTGELFF